This T cell receptor beta chain is drawn from a study of shared clonotypes between healthy human individuals. The assay ran at deep level. Roughly 27,000 T cell genomes, or roughly 200 ng DNA, went into the sorted-subset replicate PCRs. Assay used: immunoSEQ multiplex PCR; TCRdb lists only in-frame clones, some missing. The sample comprises more than 400,000 clones, 90% to 97% of which are singletons, and about 0.057% rests with the top ten. Trimming pared 2 bases from V and 3 bases from J, leaving 16 bases between. This CDR3 is built from 17 residues. Per the germline V gene, CDR1 is MDHEN and CDR2 is SYDVKM. Naive CD4+ cells were CD45RA-selected; the remaining cells were memory.

The rearrangement links TRBV28 to TRBJ2-2, with D possibly matching TRBD1 (6 bases). This TCR came from a woman in her thirties in good health. The sample comprised naive CD4+ T cells sorted from blood. Noted subset: CD45RA+ positively selected. DNA for the CDR3: TGTGCCAGCAGTTTACCCCGAAGACAGGCCTACACCGGGGAGCTGTTTTTT. This gives the protein CASSLPRRQAYTGELFF.